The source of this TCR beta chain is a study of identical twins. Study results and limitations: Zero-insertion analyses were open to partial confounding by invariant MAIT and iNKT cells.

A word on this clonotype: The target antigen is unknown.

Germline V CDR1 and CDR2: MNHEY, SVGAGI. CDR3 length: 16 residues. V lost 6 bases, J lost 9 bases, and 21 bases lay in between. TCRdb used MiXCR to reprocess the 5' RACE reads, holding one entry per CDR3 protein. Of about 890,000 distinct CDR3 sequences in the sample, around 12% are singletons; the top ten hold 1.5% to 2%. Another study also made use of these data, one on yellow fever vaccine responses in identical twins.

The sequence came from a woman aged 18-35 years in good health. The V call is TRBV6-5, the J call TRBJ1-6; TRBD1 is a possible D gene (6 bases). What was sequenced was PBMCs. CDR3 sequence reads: CASSLLEGVTGSPLHF. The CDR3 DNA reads TGTGCCAGCAGCTTACTGGAGGGGGTGACGGGTTCACCCCTCCACTTT.